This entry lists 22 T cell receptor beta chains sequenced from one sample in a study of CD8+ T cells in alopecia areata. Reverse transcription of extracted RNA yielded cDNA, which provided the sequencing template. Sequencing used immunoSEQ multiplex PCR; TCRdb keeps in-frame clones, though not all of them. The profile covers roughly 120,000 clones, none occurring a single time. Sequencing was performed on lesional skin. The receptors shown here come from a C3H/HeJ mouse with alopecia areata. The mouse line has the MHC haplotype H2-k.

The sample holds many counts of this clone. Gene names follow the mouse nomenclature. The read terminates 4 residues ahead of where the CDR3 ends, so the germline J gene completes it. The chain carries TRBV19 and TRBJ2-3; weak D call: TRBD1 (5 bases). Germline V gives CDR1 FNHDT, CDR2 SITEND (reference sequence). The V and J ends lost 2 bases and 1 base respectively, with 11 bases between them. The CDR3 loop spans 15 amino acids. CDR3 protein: CASSITRAGAETLYF. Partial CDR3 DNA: TGTGCCAGCAGTATTACCAGGGCCGGTGCAGAA.

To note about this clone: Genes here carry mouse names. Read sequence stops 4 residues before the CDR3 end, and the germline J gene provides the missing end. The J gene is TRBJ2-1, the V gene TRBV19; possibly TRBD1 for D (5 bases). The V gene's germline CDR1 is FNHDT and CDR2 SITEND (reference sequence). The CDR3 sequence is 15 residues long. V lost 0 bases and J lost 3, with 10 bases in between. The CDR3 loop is CASSIAPGSYAEQFF. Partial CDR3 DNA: TGTGCCAGCAGTATAGCGCCAGGGAGCTATGCT. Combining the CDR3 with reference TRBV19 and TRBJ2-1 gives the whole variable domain GGIITQTPKFLIGQEGQKLTLKCQQNFNHDTMYWYRQDSGKGLRLIYYSITENDLQKGDLSEGYDASREKKSSFSLTVTSAQKNEMAVFLCASSIAPGSYAEQFFGPGTRLTVL.

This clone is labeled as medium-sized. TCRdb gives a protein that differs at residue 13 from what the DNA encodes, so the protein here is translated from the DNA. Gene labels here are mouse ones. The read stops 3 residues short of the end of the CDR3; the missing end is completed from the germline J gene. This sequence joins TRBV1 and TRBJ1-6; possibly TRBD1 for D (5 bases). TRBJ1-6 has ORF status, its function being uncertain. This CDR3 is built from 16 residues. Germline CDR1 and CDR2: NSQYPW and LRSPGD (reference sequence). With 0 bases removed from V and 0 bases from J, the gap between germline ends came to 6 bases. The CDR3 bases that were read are TGCACCTGCAGTGCAGAACAGGATTCCTATAATTCGCCC. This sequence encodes CTCSAEQDSYNSP. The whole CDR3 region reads CTCSAEQDSYNSPLYF.

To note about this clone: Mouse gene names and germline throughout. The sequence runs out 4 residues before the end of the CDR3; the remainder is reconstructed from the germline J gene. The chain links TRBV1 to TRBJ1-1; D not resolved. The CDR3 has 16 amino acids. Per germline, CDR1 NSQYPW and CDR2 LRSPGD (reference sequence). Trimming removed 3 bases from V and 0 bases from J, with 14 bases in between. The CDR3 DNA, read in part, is TGCACCTGCAGTGCCCTCTGGGAGAAAACAAACACA. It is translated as CTCSALWEKTNT. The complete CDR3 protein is CTCSALWEKTNTEVFF.

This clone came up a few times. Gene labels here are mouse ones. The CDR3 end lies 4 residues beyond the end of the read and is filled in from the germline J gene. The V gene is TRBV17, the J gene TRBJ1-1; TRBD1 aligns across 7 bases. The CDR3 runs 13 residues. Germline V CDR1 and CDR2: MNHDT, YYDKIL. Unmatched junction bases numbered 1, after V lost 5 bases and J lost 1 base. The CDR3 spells CASSYRGNTEVFF. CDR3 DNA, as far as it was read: TGTGCTAGCAGTTACAGGGGGAACACA.

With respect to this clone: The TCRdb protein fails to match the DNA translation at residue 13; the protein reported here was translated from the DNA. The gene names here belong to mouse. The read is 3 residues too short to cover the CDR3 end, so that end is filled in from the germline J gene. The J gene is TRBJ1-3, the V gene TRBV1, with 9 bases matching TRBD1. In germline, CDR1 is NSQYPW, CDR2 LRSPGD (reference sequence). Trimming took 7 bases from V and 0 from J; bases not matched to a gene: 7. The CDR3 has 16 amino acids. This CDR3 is CTCIAGTGRSGNTLYF. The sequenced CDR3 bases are TGCACCTGCATCGCCGGGACAGGGCGTTCTGGAAATACG.

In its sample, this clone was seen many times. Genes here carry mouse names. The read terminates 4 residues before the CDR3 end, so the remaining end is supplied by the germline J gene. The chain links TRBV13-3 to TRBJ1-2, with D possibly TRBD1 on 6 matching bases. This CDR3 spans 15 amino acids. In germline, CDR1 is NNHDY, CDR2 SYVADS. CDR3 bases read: TGTGCCAGCAGTGATGCAGACTGGGGGGGCTAC. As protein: CASSDADWGGY. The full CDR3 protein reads CASSDADWGGYDYTF.

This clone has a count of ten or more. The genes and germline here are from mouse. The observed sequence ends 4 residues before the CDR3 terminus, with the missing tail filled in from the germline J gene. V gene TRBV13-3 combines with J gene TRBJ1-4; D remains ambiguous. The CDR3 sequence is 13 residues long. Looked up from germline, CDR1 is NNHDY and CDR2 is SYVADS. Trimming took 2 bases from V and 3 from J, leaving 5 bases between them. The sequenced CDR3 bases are TGTGCCAGCAGTGAGCAGACCAACGAA. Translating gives CASSEQTNE. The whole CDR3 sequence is CASSEQTNERLFF.

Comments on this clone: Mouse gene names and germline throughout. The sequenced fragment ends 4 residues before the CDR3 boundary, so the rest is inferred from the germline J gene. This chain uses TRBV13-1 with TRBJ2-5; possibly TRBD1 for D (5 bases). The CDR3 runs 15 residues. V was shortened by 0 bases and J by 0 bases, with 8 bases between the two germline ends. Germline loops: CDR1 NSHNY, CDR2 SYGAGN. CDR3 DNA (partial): TGTGCCAGCAGTGATGCAGGGTCTAACCAAGAC. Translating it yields CASSDAGSNQD. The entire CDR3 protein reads CASSDAGSNQDTQYF.

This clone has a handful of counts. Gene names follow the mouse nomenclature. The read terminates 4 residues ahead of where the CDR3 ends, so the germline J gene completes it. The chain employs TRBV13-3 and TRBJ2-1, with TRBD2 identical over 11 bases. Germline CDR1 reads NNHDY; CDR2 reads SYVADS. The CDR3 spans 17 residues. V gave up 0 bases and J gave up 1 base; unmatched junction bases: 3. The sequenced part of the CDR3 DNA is TGTGCCAGCAGTGATGGGGGGGACTGGGGGAACTATGCT. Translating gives CASSDGGDWGNYA. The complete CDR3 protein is CASSDGGDWGNYAEQFF.

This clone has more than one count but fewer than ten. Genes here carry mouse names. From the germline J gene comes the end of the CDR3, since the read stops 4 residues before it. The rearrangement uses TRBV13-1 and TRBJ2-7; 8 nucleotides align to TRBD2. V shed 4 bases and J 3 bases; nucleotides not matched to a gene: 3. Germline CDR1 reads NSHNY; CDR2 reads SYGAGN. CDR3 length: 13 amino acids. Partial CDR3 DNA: TGTGCCAGCAGTAAGGGGACTGGCTAT. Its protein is CASSKGTGY. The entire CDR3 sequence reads CASSKGTGYEQYF.

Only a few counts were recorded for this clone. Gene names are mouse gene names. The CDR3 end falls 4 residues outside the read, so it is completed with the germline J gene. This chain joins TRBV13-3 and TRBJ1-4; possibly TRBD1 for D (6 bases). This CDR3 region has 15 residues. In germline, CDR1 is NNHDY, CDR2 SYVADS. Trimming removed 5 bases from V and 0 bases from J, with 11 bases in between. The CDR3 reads CASSLRGISNERLFF. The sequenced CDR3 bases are TGTGCCAGCAGCCTCAGGGGAATTTCCAACGAA.

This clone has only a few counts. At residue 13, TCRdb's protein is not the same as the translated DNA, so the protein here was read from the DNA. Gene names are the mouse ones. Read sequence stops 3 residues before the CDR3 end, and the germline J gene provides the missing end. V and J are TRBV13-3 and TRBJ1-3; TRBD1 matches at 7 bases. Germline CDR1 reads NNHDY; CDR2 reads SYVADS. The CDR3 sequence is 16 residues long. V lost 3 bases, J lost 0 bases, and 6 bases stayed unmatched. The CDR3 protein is CASSARDSFSGNTLYF. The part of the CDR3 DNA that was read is TGTGCCAGCAGTGCCCGGGACAGTTTTTCTGGAAATACG. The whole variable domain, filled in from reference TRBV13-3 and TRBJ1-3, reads EAAVTQSPRSKVAVTGGKVTLSCHQTNNHDYMYWYRQDTGHGLRLIHYSYVADSTEKGDIPDGYKASRPSQENFSLILELASLSQTAVYFCASSARDSFSGNTLYFGEGSRLIVV.

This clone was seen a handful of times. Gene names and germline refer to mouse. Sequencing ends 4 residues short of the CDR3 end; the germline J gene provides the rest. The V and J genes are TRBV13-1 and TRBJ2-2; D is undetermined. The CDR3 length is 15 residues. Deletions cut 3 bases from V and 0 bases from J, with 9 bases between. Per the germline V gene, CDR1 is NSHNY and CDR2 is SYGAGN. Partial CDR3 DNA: TGTGCCAGCAGTGGATCACACACAAACACCGGG. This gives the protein CASSGSHTNTG. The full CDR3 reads CASSGSHTNTGQLYF.

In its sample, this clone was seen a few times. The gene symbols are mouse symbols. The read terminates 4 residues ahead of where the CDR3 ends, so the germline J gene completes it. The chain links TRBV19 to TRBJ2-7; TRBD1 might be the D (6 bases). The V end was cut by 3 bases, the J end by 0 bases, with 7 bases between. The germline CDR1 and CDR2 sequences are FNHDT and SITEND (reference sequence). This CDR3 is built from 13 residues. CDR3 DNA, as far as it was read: TGTGCCAGCAGTAGACAGGTCTCCTAT. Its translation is CASSRQVSY. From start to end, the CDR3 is CASSRQVSYEQYF. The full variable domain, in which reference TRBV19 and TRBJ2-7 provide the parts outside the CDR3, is GGIITQTPKFLIGQEGQKLTLKCQQNFNHDTMYWYRQDSGKGLRLIYYSITENDLQKGDLSEGYDASREKKSSFSLTVTSAQKNEMAVFLCASSRQVSYEQYFGPGTRLTVL.

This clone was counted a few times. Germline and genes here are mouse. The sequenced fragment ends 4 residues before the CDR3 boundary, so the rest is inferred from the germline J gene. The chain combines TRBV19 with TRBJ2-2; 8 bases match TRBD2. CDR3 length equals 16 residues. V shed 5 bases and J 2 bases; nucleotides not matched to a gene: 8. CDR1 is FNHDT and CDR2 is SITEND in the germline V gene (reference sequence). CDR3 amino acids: CASRSPGGRNTGQLYF. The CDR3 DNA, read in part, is TGTGCCAGCAGATCTCCTGGGGGGAGGAACACCGGG.

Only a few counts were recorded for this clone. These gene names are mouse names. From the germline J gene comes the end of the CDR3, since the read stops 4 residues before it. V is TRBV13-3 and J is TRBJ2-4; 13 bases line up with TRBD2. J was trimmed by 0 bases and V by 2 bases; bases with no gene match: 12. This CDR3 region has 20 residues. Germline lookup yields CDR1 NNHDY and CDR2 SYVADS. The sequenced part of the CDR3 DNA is TGTGCCAGCAGTGACGGCCCCGGGACTGGGGGGGGGAAAAGTCAAAAC. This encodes CASSDGPGTGGGKSQN. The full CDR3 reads CASSDGPGTGGGKSQNTLYF. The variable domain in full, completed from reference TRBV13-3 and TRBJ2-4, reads EAAVTQSPRSKVAVTGGKVTLSCHQTNNHDYMYWYRQDTGHGLRLIHYSYVADSTEKGDIPDGYKASRPSQENFSLILELASLSQTAVYFCASSDGPGTGGGKSQNTLYFGAGTRLSVL.

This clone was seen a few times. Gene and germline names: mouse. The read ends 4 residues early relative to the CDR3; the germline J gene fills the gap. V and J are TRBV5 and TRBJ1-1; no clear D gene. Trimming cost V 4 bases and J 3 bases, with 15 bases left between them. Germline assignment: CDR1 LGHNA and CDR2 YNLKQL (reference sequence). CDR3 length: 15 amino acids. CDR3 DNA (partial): TGTGCCAGCAGCCCACCCGGAGAGAGGGACACA. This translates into CASSPPGERDT. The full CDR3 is CASSPPGERDTEVFF.

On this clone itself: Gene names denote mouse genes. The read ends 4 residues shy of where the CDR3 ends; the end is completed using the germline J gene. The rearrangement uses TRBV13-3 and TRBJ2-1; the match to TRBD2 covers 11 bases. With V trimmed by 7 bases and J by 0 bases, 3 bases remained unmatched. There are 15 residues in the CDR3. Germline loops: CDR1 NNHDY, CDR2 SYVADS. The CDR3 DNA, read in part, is TGTGCCAGCTCGGGACTGGGGGATAACTATGCT. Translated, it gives CASSGLGDNYA. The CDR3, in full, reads CASSGLGDNYAEQFF.

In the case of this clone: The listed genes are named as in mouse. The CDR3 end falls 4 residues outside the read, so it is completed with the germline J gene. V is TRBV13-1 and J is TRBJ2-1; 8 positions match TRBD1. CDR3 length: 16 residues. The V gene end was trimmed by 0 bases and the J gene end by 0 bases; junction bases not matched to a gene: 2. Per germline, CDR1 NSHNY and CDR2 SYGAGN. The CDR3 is CASSDGQGINYAEQFF. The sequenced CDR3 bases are TGTGCCAGCAGTGATGGACAGGGGATTAACTATGCT.

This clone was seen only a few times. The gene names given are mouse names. The CDR3 loop is CASSDAFWGEEDTQYF. The CDR3 DNA, read in part, is TGTGCCAGCAGTGATGCTTTCTGGGGGGAAGAAGAC. The genes are TRBV13-3 and TRBJ2-5; 8 bases agree with TRBD2. The CDR3 extends 4 residues past the end of the read, so its final part is completed from the germline J gene. The CDR3 has 16 amino acids. Looked up from germline, CDR1 is NNHDY and CDR2 is SYVADS.

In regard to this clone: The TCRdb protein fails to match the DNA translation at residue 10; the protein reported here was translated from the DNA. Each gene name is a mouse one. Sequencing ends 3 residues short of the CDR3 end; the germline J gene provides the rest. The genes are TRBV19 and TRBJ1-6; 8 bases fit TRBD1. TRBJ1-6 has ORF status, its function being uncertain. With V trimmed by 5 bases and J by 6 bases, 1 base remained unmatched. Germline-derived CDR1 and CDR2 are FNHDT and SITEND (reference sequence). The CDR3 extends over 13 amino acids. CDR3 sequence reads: CASRGTGNSPLYF. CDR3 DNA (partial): TGTGCCAGCAGGGGGACAGGTAATTCGCCC.